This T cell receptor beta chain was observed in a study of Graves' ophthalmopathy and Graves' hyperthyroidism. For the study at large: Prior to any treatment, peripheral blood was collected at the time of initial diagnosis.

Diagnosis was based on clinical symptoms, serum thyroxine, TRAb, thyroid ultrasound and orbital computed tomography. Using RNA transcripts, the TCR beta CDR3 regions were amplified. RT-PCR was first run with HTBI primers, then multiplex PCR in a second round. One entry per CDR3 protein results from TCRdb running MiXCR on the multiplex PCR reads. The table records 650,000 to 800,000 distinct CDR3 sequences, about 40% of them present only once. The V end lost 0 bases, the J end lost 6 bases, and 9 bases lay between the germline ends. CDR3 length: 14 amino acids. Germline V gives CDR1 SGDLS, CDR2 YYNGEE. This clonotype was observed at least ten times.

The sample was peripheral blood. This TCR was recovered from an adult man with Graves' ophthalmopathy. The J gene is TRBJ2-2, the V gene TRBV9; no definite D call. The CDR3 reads CASSVGQAAGELFF. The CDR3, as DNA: TGTGCCAGCAGCGTAGGCCAGGCCGCCGGGGAGCTGTTTTTT.